Below, 12 T cell receptor beta chains from the same sample are listed, as sequenced in a study of cytomegalovirus exposure and HLA in healthy donors. PCR employed 60 Vbeta and 13 Jbeta primers. Using immunoSEQ multiplex PCR, the repertoire was profiled, and TCRdb retains in-frame clones only, with some absent. The profile shows over 70,000 clones, 77% of them singletons. Material for sequencing was PBMCs. The receptors shown here come from a man in his fifties in good health and CMV-seropositive.

The chain joins TRBV30 to TRBJ2-7, with D unresolved. V lost 2 bases and J 9 bases, leaving 17 bases between the germline ends. Germline-derived CDR1 and CDR2 are GTSNPN and SVGIG (reference sequence). CDR3 length: 13 residues. CDR3 region: CAWSRGPPTGQYF. Written as DNA, the CDR3 is TGTGCCTGGAGTCGTGGCCCCCCAACGGGGCAGTACTTC.

V usage is TRBV7-9 and J usage is TRBJ2-3; perhaps TRBD1 as D (6 bases). Germline loops: CDR1 SEHNR, CDR2 FQNEAQ (reference sequence). V lost 4 bases and J lost 5, with 13 bases in between. The CDR3 covers 14 residues. DNA for the CDR3: TGTGCCAGCAGCTCGTCGGACAGACAAGATACGCAGTATTTT. Protein sequence: CASSSSDRQDTQYF.

The chain joins TRBV15 to TRBJ1-5; 9 bases align to TRBD1. CDR3 length: 14 amino acids. In germline, CDR1 is LNHNV, CDR2 YYDKDF (reference sequence). V was clipped by 1 base and J by 6 bases; unmatched bases: 1. For the CDR3, the DNA is TGTGCCACCAGCAGAGTGGGACAGGGTCAGCCCCAGCATTTT. Amino acid sequence: CATSRVGQGQPQHF.

The chain couples TRBV7-2 to TRBJ2-7, with 14 bases lining up with TRBD2. CDR1 and CDR2 from the germline V gene are SGHTA and FQGNSA. CDR3 length equals 16 residues. With V trimmed by 1 base and J by 4 bases, 3 bases remained unmatched. The CDR3 loop is CASSLVGLAGGYEQYF. The DNA for the CDR3 is TGTGCCAGCAGCTTAGTAGGACTAGCGGGAGGTTACGAGCAGTACTTC.

CDR3 loop: CASSSGQAGYNEQFF. CDR3 bases: TGCGCCAGCAGCTCCGGACAGGCGGGGTACAATGAGCAGTTCTTC. The chain couples TRBV5-1 to TRBJ2-1; possible D gene TRBD1, 7 bases. This CDR3 spans 15 amino acids. Per the germline V gene, CDR1 is SGHRS and CDR2 is YFSETQ. V was cut by 3 bases and J by 4 bases, with 14 bases left in between.

This clone came up once. This chain joins TRBV4-1 and TRBJ1-2; D remains ambiguous. The CDR3 totals 14 residues. Between the trimmed V and J ends, which lost 6 bases and 0 bases, there was a span of 11 bases. Germline V gives CDR1 MGHRA, CDR2 YSYEKL. In DNA, the CDR3 is TGCGCCAGCAGATTCGAAGGAGCTAACTATGGCTACACCTTC. Protein: CASRFEGANYGYTF.

The V call is TRBV30, the J call TRBJ2-2; possibly TRBD1 for D (6 bases). Between the trimmed V and J ends, which lost 2 bases and 2 bases, there was a span of 9 bases. This CDR3 comprises 14 residues. The germline CDR1 and CDR2 sequences are GTSNPN and SVGIG (reference sequence). DNA for the CDR3: TGTGCCTGGAGTAACAGGGTCAACACCGGGGAGCTGTTTTTT. Amino acid sequence: CAWSNRVNTGELFF.

V usage is TRBV30 and J usage is TRBJ2-4; 8 bases match TRBD2. Germline CDR1 and CDR2: GTSNPN and SVGIG (reference sequence). CDR3 size: 14 residues. The V segment lost 3 bases and the J segment 12 bases; nucleotides outside the gene matches: 13. CDR3: CAWRVAGGGHSQYF. CDR3 nucleotides: TGTGCCTGGAGAGTGGCGGGAGGAGGACACAGTCAGTACTTC.

This chain joins TRBV6-1 and TRBJ2-1; a possible D gene is TRBD1 (5 bases). CDR1 and CDR2 from the germline V gene are MNHNS and SASEGT. Trimming removed 4 bases at V and 3 bases at J, with 13 bases between. This CDR3 is 15 amino acids long. CDR3 loop: CASSAAGLGYNEQFF. The CDR3 nucleotides are TGTGCCAGCAGTGCGGCAGGGCTGGGCTACAATGAGCAGTTCTTC.

V and J are TRBV5-5 and TRBJ2-3, with 10 nucleotides matching TRBD2. Trimming took 0 bases from V and 4 from J; bases not matched to a gene: 2. Germline loops: CDR1 SGHKS, CDR2 YYEKEE (reference sequence). This CDR3 region has 15 residues. This chain's CDR3 is CASSLGLAGPDTQYF. The CDR3 DNA follows: TGTGCCAGCAGCTTGGGACTAGCGGGCCCAGATACGCAGTATTTT. The whole variable domain, filled in from reference TRBV5-5 and TRBJ2-3, reads DAGVTQSPTHLIKTRGQQVTLRCSPISGHKSVSWYQQVLGQGPQFIFQYYEKEERGRGNFPDRFSARQFPNYSSELNVNALLLGDSALYLCASSLGLAGPDTQYFGPGTRLTVL.

Within the sample, this clone is medium-sized (0.01 to 0.1%). Other DNA sequences within the sample encode an identical CDR3. The chain joins TRBV5-1 to TRBJ1-1; maybe TRBD1 (5 bases). The V end lost 1 base, the J end lost 4 bases, and 8 bases lay between the germline ends. The CDR3 runs 13 residues. Germline-derived CDR1 and CDR2 are SGHRS and YFSETQ. The CDR3, as DNA: TGCGCCAGCAGCTTGTCGGGGGGCACTGAAGCTTTCTTT. Translated, it gives CASSLSGGTEAFF.

J is TRBJ2-5 and V is TRBV11-3; TRBD2 is a possible D gene (6 bases). The CDR3 covers 12 residues. The V end lost 0 bases, the J end lost 11 bases, and 10 bases lay between the germline ends. Germline CDR1 and CDR2: SGHNT and YENEEA. The CDR3 here is CASSLERGVQYF. CDR3 coding DNA: TGTGCCAGCAGCTTAGAGCGGGGCGTGCAGTACTTC.